This T cell receptor beta chain was sequenced in a study of cytomegalovirus exposure and HLA in healthy donors (dated by TCRdb to the late 2010s). With respect to the entire study: An earlier analysis of several hundred of the donors reported approximately 270 Gb of sequence data and around 110 million unique TCR beta sequences from about 180 million T cells. Roughly 300 gigabases of sequencing data and some 85 million unique TCR sequences were included in an early release covering roughly 600 HLA-typed donors. Of the roughly 400 genotyped donors, 81% were placed in the genetic ancestry cluster associated with self-reported Caucasian donors. The aim of the study was to test whether cataloging public T cell receptors could identify signatures of past pathogen exposure. The study profiled the T cell repertoires of around 700 subjects by immunosequencing and related them to cytomegalovirus serostatus. Besides the first cohort of around 700 subjects, a separate validation cohort made up of 120 different subjects was used. To predict cytomegalovirus infection status, the study combined high-throughput TCR immunosequencing, statistical association of individual TCRs with disease status, and machine learning. In a later analysis, previously published TCR beta repertoires from 500 to 750 donors were re-analyzed and high-resolution HLA genotyping was added so that TCR occurrence patterns could be studied. Rather than drawing on any new phenotypic data, the later analysis identified candidate immune exposures from TCR beta sequences and the way those sequences occurred across donors. An earlier analysis of nearly 600 of the donors applied high-throughput TCR beta sequencing to assess whether each TCR beta V gene segment acted as functional or pseudogenic. Alongside the repertoire data, information on donor age, sex, ethnicity and CMV serostatus was compiled. A later genetic analysis took genome-wide SNP genotypes for about 65% of the roughly 670 donors and used that subset as a discovery cohort. All discovery cohort repertoires had been generated on a single sequencing platform. HLA typing covered class I and class II loci at four-digit resolution. Typing coverage differed by locus: A, B, C, DRB1 and DQB1 were typed in roughly 620-640 donors, DQA1 in about 500, DPA1 in approximately 610, and DPB1 in 472. A handful of DR-DQ haplotypes were handled as single units for association and clustering because linkage in the cohort was strong. Among approximately 370 genotyped donors of the cohort, an average of about 240,000 unique TCR beta nucleotide sequences was sequenced per donor, of which about 18% were non-productive.

In total, 666 healthy bone marrow donors made up the cohort. At the time of sampling, all cohort members were nominally healthy, though unrecorded immune exposures were likely present. The donor tested CMV seronegative, placing the donor among the 350 or so seronegative members of the cohort. Each donor provided a peripheral blood sample, and peripheral blood mononuclear cells were used for TCR beta sequencing. The Qiagen DNeasy Blood Extraction Kit was used to extract genomic DNA from the blood cell samples. Results and caveats for the whole study, not just this receptor: When HLA alleles, especially DR and DQ, strongly co-occurred, TCR associations were difficult to assign to individual alleles. According to a later genetic analysis, donors in an Asian-associated ancestry cluster had fewer N-insertions in productive TCRs than the approximately 670-donor mean. A later analysis found that TCR association rates varied across HLA loci, with DRB1 alleles showing the most associated TCRs and HLA-C alleles the fewest. The sequencing pipeline was judged likely to have produced a cluster of highly shared sequence variants as a technical artifact. Most TCR sequences were seen in very few donors, while some public TCRs were found in many individuals. Roughly uniform sequencing depth across donors was assumed in presence/absence analyses, although this assumption may not hold. Because HLA typing was unavailable for some donors at each locus, only the typed subset was used in association tests. In an earlier analysis of over 550 of the donors, most TCR beta V segments were observed in productive rearrangements about 87% or about 30% of the time, broadly matching IMGT annotations. Because counts were too low, roughly 16 rarely observed V segments, including chromosome 9 orphons, were left out of the earlier analysis of approximately 500 of the donors. A later analysis found that HLA-associated TCR beta chains were more clonally expanded and had lower generation probabilities than equally common non-associated chains. In the study, approximately 160 TCR beta chains were listed as associated with cytomegalovirus. The 87-base-pair reads could not distinguish some IMGT-functional V segments, including TRBV6-2 and TRBV6-3, so those segments were excluded. According to a later analysis, parvovirus B19, influenza, CMV and Epstein-Barr virus appeared linked to several top co-occurrence clusters. The only immune exposure information available for the cohort was CMV serostatus. In a later genetic analysis, a missense DCLRE1C variant was associated with V-gene and J-gene trimming of TCR beta chains, and the association was replicated in an independent cohort. In a later analysis, most CMV-associated TCR beta chains were found to appear HLA-restricted, with HLA associations seemingly driven largely by CMV exposure. In both the original and validation cohorts, the classifier was reported to diagnose cytomegalovirus status with high specificity and sensitivity. In vitro tests confirmed that a few of the cytomegalovirus-associated TCR beta chains recognize cytomegalovirus antigens. Correlated functional status among segregating V segments might reflect linkage disequilibrium, but an unknown experimental factor could not be ruled out. In a later analysis, around 17,000 TCR beta sequences were associated with specific HLA alleles at a false discovery rate of 0.05. The authors suggested that the approach could potentially be generalized to other disease states and immunological phenotypes. A further reported finding was that TCR beta sequences accurately predicted the HLA-A and HLA-B alleles for most subjects in the first cohort. This cohort had only TCR beta chains sequenced, and the lack of alpha or paired-chain data limited which features could be detected.

Receptor libraries were prepared by the immunoSEQ multiplex PCR assay. A mixture of 60 forward primers for TCR Vbeta segments and 13 reverse primers for TCR Jbeta segments was used in the multiplex PCR. Amplification of the CDR3 region of rearranged TCR beta genes was performed with a multiplex PCR assay on genomic DNA. Amplified TCR beta libraries were sequenced as 87-base-pair reads on the Illumina HiSeq System. The source study handled its data this way. A later analysis counted some 80 million unique TCR beta chains across the 666 repertoires, and around 9.9 million of these chains were shared by at least two donors. A nearest-neighbor algorithm error-corrected the raw reads and collapsed the reads into unique sequences, merging closely related sequences to remove PCR and sequencing errors. To assign V, D and J gene segments, CDR3 sequences were aligned to IMGT reference sequences. For a sequence to be retained, a match of at least six nucleotides to both a V gene segment and a J gene segment was required. Rearrangements were called productive when the CDR3 lacked stop codons and stayed in frame with V and J; all others were non-productive. Following IMGT convention, CDR3 was defined as the stretch from the second conserved V-encoded cysteine to the conserved J-encoded phenylalanine. Sequences without an unambiguous match to a single V gene segment were excluded from the earlier analysis of about 640 of the donors. In an earlier analysis of more than 500 of the donors, a V segment was called functional when productive rearrangements were above 56.7%, and segregating when the standard deviation between donors exceeded 5%. To diagnose cytomegalovirus status from the catalog of TCR beta chain sequences, a statistical classification framework was built. In a later analysis, V and J genes were assigned by comparing TCR nucleotide sequences against IMGT/GENE-DB human TR gene sequences. Using the TCRdist pipeline, a later analysis assigned CDR3 sequences along with most-parsimonious VDJ recombination scenarios. In a later analysis, each TCR beta chain was defined by its CDR3 amino acid sequence together with its V-gene family, and reads lacking a unique V-gene family were excluded. A later analysis removed several hundred highly shared, low-generation-probability nucleotide sequences to deal with suspected cross-contamination and a sequencing artifact. For each public chain, a later analysis derived a clonal expansion index from normalized ranks of inferred template counts within each repertoire. In a later analysis, generation probabilities were computed with a VDJ recombination model fitted to out-of-frame rearrangements, and the resulting probabilities were checked against IGoR. A later analysis scored TCR-TCR, TCR-HLA and TCR-CMV co-occurrence with hypergeometric tests, applying a repertoire-size bias correction to TCR pairs. To estimate false discovery rates, a later analysis permuted the HLA or CMV assignments 20 times. In a later analysis, co-occurring TCRs were grouped using DBSCAN, with TCRdist sequence similarity added in when clustering inside HLA-allele-positive subsets. Repertoires with fewer than 30,000 or more than 120,000 public chains were left out of co-occurrence clustering, as were five repertoires with anomalous nucleotide sharing. Held by TCRdb, this immuneACCESS table contains in-frame sequences only and omits some clones. Under half of the omission traces to an unresolved V gene where checked; the cause of the rest is unknown. The V and J calls and the clone size are those of that table, but D and trimming were determined from the DNA. In all, the sample holds 50,000 or so clones, and about 77% of those were seen once. The ten largest clones take up around 2.4% of the sample.

Note on this clone: What antigen it recognizes has not been identified. Base qualities are not at hand, and no much larger clone is one base apart.

The germline V gene (reference sequence) gives CDR1 as LNHDA and CDR2 as SQIVND. V is clipped by 7 bases and J by 4 bases, and the sequence between their germline boundaries is 13 bases long. Spanning cysteine to phenylalanine, the CDR3 consists of 13 amino acids. Only CDR3 DNA remains: 39 bases, in frame from the first base. The chain employs TRBV19 and TRBJ1-1; no confident D gene assignment can be made. This TCR was recovered from a female donor in good health and CMV-seronegative. Sequenced: PBMCs. The DNA sequence is TGTGCCAGTATCACCGAAGCCCGCACTGAAGCTTTCTTT. Its coded protein is CASITEARTEAFF.